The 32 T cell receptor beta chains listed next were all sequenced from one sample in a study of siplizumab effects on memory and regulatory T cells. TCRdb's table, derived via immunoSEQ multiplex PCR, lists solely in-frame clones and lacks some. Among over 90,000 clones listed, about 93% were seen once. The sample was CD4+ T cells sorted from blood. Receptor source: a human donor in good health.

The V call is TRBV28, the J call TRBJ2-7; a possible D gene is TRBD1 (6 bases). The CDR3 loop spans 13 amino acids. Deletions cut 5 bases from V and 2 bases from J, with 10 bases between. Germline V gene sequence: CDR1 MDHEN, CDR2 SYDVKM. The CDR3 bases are TGTGCCAGCAGTCTAGGACAGACCTACGAGCAGTACTTC. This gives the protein CASSLGQTYEQYF.

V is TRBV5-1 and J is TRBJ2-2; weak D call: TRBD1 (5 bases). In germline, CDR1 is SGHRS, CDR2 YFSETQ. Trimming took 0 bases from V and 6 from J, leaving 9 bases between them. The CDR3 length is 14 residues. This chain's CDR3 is CASSLALGPGELFF. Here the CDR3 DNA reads TGCGCCAGCAGCTTGGCGTTGGGGCCCGGGGAGCTGTTTTTT.

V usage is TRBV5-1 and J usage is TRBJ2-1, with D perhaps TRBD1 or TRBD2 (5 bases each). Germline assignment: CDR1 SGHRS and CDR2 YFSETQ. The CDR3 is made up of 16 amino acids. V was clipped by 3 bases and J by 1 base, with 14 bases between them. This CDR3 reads CASSSVRGGSYNEQFF. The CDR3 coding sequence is TGCGCCAGCAGCTCTGTACGTGGGGGATCCTACAATGAGCAGTTCTTC.

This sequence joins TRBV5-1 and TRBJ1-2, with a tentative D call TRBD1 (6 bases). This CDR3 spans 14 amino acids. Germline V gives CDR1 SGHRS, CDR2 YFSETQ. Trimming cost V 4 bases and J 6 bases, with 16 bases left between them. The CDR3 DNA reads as TGCGCCAGCAGCCGTAGTGGGGGCTTTGATGGCTACACCTTC. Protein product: CASSRSGGFDGYTF.

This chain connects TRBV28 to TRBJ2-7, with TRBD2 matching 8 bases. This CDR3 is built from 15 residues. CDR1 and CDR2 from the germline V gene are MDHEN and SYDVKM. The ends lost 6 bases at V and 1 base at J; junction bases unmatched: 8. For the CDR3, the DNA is TGTGCCAGCAGCCATTCAAGCGGGAGATCCTACGAGCAGTACTTC. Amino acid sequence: CASSHSSGRSYEQYF.

CDR3 coding DNA: TGTGCCAGCTCGGGCCCTCGCTCCAATTCACCCCTCCACTTT. This codes for CASSGPRSNSPLHF. The V gene is TRBV25-1, the J gene TRBJ1-6; D is unclear. Between the trimmed V and J ends, which lost 8 bases and 7 bases, there was a span of 15 bases. This CDR3 comprises 14 residues. Germline CDR1 reads MGHDK; CDR2 reads SYGVNS.

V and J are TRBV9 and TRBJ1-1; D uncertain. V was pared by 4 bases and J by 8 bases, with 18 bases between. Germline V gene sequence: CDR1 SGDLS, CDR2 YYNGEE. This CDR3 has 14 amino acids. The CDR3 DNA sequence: TGTGCCAGCAGCCCTCGTACTGCAGTCGGGGAAGCTTTCTTT. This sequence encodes CASSPRTAVGEAFF.

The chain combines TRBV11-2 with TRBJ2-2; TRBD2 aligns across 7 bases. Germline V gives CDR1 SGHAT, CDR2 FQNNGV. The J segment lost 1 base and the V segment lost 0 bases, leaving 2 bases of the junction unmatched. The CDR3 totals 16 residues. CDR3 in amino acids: CASSLDASGNTGELFF. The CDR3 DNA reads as TGTGCCAGCAGCTTAGATGCTAGCGGGAACACCGGGGAGCTGTTTTTT.

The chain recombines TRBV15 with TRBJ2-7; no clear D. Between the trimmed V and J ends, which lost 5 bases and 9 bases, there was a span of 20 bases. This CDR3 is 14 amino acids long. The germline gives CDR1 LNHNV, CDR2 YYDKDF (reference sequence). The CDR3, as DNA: TGTGCCACCAGCTCCCAACGGACGGGCGTCGGGCAGTACTTC. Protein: CATSSQRTGVGQYF.

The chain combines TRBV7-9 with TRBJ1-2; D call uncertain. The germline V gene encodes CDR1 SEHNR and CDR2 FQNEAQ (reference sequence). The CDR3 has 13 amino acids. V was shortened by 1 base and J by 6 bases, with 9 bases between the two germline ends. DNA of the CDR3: TGTGCCAGCAGCTTAGATACGCCGAATGGCTACACCTTC. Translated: CASSLDTPNGYTF.

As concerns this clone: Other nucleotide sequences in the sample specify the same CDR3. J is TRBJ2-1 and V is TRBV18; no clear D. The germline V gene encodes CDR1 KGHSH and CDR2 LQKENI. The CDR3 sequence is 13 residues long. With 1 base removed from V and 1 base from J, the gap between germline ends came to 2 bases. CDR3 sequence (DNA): TGTGCCAGCTCACCACTGTCCTACAATGAGCAGTTCTTC. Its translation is CASSPLSYNEQFF.

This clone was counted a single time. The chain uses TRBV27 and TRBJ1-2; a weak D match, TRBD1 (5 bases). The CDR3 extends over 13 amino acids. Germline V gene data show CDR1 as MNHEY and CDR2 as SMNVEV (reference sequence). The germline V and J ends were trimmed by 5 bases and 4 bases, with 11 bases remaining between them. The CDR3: CASSGGTAYGYTF. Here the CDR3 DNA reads TGTGCCAGCAGTGGGGGGACGGCCTATGGCTACACCTTC.

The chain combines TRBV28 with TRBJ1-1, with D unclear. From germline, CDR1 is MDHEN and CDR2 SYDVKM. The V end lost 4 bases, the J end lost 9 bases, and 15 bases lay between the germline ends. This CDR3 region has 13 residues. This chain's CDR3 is CASSSPPREKAFF. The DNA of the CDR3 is TGTGCCAGCAGTTCCCCCCCAAGGGAGAAAGCTTTCTTT.

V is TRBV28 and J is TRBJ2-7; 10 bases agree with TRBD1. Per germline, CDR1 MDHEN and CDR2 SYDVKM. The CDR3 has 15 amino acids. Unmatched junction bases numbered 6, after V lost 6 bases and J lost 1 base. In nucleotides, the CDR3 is TGTGCCAGCAGCGGCTCGGGACAGGGGTCCTACGAGCAGTACTTC. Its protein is CASSGSGQGSYEQYF.

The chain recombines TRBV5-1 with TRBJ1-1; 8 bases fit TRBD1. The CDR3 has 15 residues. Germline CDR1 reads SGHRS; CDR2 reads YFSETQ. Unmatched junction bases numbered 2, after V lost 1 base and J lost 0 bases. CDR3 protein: CASSLTGGLNTEAFF. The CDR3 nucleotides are TGCGCCAGCAGCTTGACAGGGGGTTTGAACACTGAAGCTTTCTTT.

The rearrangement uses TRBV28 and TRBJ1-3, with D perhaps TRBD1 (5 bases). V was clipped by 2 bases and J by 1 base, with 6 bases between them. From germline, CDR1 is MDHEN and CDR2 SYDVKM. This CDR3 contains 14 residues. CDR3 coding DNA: TGTGCCAGCAGTTTACACAGGTCTGGAAACACCATATATTTT. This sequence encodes CASSLHRSGNTIYF.

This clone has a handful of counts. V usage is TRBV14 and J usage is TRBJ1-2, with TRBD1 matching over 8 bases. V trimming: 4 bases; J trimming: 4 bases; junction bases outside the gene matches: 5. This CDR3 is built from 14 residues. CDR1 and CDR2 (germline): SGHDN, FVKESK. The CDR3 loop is CASSPNRGAYGYTF. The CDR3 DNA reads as TGTGCCAGCAGCCCGAACAGGGGGGCCTATGGCTACACCTTC.

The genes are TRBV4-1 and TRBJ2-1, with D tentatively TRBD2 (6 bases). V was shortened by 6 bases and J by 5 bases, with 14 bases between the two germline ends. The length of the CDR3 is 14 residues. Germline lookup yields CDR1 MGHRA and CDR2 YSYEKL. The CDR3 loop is CASSDRELNNEQFF. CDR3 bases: TGCGCCAGCAGTGATCGGGAGCTGAACAATGAGCAGTTCTTC.

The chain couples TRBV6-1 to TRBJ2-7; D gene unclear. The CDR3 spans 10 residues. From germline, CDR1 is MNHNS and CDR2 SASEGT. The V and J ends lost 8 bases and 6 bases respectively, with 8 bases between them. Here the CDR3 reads CASGHGEQYF. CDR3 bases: TGTGCCAGCGGGCACGGCGAGCAGTACTTC.

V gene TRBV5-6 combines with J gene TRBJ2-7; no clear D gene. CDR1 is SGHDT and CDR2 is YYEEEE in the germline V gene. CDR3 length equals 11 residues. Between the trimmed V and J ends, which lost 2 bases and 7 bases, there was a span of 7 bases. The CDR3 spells CASSLGREQYF. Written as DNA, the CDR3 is TGTGCCAGCAGCTTAGGTCGGGAGCAGTACTTC.

CDR3 DNA: TGTGCCAGTAGCGCCGCTACGGGGCAGTTCTTC. It translates to CASSAATGQFF. The chain couples TRBV19 to TRBJ2-1; D remains unclear. The CDR3 has 11 residues. Trimming took off 6 bases at V and 12 bases at J, with 12 bases between the two ends. Germline lookup yields CDR1 LNHDA and CDR2 SQIVND (reference sequence).

CDR3 sequence: CASRNNEQFF. The CDR3 nucleotides are TGTGCCAGCAGAAACAATGAGCAGTTCTTC. The J gene is TRBJ2-1, the V gene TRBV2; D is uncertain. Germline V CDR1 and CDR2: SNHLY, FYNNEI. V was cut by 6 bases and J by 5 bases, with 2 bases left in between. The length of the CDR3 is 10 residues. The whole variable domain, filled in from reference TRBV2 and TRBJ2-1, reads EPEVTQTPSHQVTQMGQEVILRCVPISNHLYFYWYRQILGQKVEFLVSFYNNEISEKSEIFDDQFSVERPDGSNFTLKIRSTKLEDSAMYFCASRNNEQFFGPGTRLTVL.

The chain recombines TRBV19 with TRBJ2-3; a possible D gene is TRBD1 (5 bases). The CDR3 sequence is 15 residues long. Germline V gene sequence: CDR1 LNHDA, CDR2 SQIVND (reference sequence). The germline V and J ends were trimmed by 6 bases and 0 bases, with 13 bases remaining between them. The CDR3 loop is CASRRQLTSTDTQYF. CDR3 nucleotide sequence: TGTGCCAGTAGGAGACAGCTGACTAGCACAGATACGCAGTATTTT.

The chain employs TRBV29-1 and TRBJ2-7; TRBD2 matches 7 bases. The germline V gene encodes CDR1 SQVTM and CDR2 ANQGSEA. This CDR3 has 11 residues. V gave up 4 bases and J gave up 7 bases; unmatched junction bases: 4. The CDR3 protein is CSVGLAREQYF. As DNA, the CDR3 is TGCAGCGTTGGACTAGCTCGGGAGCAGTACTTC.

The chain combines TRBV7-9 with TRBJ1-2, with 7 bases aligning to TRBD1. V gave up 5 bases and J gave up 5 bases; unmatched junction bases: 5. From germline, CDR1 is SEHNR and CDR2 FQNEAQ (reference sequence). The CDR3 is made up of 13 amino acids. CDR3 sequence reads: CASSRDSDYGYTF. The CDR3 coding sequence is TGTGCCAGCAGCCGGGACAGCGATTATGGCTACACCTTC.

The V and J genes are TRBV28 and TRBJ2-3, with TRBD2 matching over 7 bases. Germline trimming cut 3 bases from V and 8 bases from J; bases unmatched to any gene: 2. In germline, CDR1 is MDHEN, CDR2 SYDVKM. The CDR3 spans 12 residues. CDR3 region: CASSFRGVTQYF. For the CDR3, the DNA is TGTGCCAGCAGTTTTCGGGGGGTTACGCAGTATTTT. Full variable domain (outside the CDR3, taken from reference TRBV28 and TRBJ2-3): DVKVTQSSRYLVKRTGEKVFLECVQDMDHENMFWYRQDPGLGLRLIYFSYDVKMKEKGDIPEGYSVSREKKERFSLILESASTNQTSMYLCASSFRGVTQYFGPGTRLTVL.

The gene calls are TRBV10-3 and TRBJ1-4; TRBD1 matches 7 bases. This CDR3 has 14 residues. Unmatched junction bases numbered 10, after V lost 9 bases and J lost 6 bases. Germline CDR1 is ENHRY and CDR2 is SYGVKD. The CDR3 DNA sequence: TGTGCCATAAGGCGAACAGGGGCCGATGAAAAACTGTTTTTT. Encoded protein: CAIRRTGADEKLFF.

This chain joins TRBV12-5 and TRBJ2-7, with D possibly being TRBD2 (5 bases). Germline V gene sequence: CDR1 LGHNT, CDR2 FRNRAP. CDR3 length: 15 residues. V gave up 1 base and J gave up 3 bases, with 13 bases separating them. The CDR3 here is CASGLGGPGGYEQYF. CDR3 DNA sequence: TGTGCTAGTGGTTTGGGAGGGCCTGGAGGCTACGAGCAGTACTTC.

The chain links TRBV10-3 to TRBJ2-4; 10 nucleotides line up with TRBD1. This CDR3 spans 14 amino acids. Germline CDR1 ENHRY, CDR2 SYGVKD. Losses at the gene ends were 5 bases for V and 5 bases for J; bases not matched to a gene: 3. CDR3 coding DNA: TGTGCCATCAGTCATGGACAGGGGGAAAACATTCAGTACTTC. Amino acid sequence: CAISHGQGENIQYF.

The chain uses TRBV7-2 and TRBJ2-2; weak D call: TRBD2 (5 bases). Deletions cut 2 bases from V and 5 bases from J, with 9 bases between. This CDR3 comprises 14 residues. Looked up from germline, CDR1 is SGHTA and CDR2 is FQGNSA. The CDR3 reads CASSLSEATGELFF. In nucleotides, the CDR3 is TGTGCCAGCAGCTTATCGGAGGCGACCGGGGAGCTGTTTTTT. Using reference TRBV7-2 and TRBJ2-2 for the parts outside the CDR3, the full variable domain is GAGVSQSPSNKVTEKGKDVELRCDPISGHTALYWYRQSLGQGLEFLIYFQGNSAPDKSGLPSDRFSAERTGGSVSTLTIQRTQQEDSAVYLCASSLSEATGELFFGEGSRLTVL.

CDR3 amino acids: CASSLRFPTGELFF. CDR3 DNA sequence: TGTGCCAGCAGTTTAAGGTTTCCCACCGGGGAGCTGTTTTTT. The V call is TRBV27, the J call TRBJ2-2; no clear D gene. Germline assignment: CDR1 MNHEY and CDR2 SMNVEV (reference sequence). Trimming took off 2 bases at V and 4 bases at J, with 8 bases between the two ends. This CDR3 comprises 14 residues.

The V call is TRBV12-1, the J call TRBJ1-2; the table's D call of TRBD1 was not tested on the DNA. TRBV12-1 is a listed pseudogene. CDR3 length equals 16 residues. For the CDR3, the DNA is TGTGCCAGCAGCTTCCCTCGGACATCTGCTAACTATGGCTACACCTTC. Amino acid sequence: CASSFPRTSANYGYTF.